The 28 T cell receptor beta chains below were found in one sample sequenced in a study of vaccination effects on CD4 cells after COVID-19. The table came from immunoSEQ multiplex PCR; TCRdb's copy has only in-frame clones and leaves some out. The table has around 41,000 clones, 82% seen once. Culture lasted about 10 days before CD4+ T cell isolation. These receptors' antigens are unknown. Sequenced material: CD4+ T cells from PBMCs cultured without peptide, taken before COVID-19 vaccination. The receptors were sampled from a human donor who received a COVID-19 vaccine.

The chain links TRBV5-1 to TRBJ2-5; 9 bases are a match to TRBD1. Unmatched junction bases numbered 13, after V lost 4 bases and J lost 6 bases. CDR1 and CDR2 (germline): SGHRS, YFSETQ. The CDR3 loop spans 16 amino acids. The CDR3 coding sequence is TGCGCCAGCAGCCTCTTGTCGGGACAGGGTCAGAAGACCCAGTACTTC. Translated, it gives CASSLLSGQGQKTQYF.

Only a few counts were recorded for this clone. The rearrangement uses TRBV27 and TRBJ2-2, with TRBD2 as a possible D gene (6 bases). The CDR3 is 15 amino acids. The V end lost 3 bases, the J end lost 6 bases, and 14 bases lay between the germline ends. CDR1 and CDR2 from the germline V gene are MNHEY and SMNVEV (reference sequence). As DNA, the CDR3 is TGTGCCAGCAGTTTGAAGGGACTCCTCCCCGGGGAGCTGTTTTTT. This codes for CASSLKGLLPGELFF.

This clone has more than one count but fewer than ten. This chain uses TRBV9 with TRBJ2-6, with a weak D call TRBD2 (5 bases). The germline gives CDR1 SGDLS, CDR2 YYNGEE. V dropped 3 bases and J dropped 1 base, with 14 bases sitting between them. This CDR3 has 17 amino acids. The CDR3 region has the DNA TGTGCCAGCAGCGCCGCCCCTCGGGGTTCTGGGGCCAACGTCCTGACTTTC. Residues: CASSAAPRGSGANVLTF.

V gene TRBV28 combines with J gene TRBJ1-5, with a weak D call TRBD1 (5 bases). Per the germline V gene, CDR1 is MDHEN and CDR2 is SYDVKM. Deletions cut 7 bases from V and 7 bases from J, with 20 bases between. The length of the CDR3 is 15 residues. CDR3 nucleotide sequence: TGTGCCAGCACCCATCTCGCCTCAGGGAAACAGCCCCAGCATTTT. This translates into CASTHLASGKQPQHF.

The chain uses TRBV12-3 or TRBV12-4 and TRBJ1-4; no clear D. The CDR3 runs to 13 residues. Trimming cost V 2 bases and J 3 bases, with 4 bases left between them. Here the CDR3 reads CASSLQPNEKLFF. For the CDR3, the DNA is TGTGCCAGCAGTTTACAGCCTAATGAAAAACTGTTTTTT.

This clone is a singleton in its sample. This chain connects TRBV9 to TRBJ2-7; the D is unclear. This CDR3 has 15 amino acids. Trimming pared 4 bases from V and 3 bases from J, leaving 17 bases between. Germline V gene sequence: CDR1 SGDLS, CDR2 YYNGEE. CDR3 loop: CASSRVPQTNYEQYV. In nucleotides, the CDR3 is TGTGCCAGCAGCCGGGTCCCCCAAACGAACTACGAGCAGTACGTC.

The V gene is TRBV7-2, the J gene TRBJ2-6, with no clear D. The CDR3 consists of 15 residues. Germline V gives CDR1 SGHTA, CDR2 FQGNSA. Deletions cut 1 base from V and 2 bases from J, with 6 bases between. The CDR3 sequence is CASSLVRAGANVLTF. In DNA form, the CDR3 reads TGTGCCAGCAGCTTAGTAAGGGCTGGGGCCAACGTCCTGACTTTC.

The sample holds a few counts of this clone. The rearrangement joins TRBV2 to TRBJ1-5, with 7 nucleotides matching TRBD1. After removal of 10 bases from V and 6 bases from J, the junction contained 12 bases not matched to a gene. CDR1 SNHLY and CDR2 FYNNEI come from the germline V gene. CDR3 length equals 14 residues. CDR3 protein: CATKGDSGGQPQHF. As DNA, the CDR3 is TGTGCCACCAAGGGGGACAGCGGAGGTCAGCCCCAGCATTTT.

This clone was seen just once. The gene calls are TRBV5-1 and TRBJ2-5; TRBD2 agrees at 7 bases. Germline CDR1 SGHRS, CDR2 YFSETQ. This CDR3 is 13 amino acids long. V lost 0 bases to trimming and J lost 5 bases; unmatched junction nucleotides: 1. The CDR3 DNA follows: TGCGCCAGCAGCTTGGACGGGGGGGAGACCCAGTACTTC. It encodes CASSLDGGETQYF.

This CDR3 is CASQLLARTGDETQYF. DNA of the CDR3: TGTGCCAGCCAGCTCCTGGCGCGGACAGGGGACGAGACCCAGTACTTC. This chain joins TRBV7-7 and TRBJ2-5; 9 nucleotides agree with TRBD1. The V gene end was trimmed by 8 bases and the J gene end by 5 bases; junction bases not matched to a gene: 15. The CDR3 consists of 16 residues. Germline lookup yields CDR1 SSHAT and CDR2 FNYEAQ (reference sequence). Complete variable domain (other parts from reference TRBV7-7 and TRBJ2-5): GAGVSQSPRYKVTKRGQDVTLRCDPISSHATLYWYQQALGQGPEFLTYFNYEAQPDKSGLPSDRFSAERPEGSISTLTIQRTEQRDSAMYRCASQLLARTGDETQYFGPGTRLLVL.

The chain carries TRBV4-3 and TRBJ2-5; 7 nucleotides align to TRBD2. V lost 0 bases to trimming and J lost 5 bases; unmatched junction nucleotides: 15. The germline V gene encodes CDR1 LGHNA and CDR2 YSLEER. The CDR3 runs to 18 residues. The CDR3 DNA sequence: TGCGCCAGCAGCCAAGACCCCTATCGGGGGGACCAGGGCGAGACCCAGTACTTC. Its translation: CASSQDPYRGDQGETQYF.

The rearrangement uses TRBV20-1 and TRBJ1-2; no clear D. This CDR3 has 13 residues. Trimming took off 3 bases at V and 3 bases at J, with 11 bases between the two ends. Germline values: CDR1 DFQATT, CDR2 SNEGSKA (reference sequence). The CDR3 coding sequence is TGCAGTGCTAGTCCAGCTCTGGACTATGGCTACACCTTC. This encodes CSASPALDYGYTF.

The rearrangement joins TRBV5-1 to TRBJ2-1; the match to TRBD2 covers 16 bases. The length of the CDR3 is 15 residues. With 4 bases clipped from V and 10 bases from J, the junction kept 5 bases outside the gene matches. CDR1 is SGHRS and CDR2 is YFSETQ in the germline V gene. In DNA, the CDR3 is TGCGCCAGCAGCGAGGGACTAGCGGGGGGGTACGAGCAGTTCTTC. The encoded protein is CASSEGLAGGYEQFF.

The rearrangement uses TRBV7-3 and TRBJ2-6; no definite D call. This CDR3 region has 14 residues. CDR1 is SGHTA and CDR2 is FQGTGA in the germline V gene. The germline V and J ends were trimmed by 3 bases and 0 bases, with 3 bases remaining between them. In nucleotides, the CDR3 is TGTGCCAGCAGCTTGGACTCTGGGGCCAACGTCCTGACTTTC. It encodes CASSLDSGANVLTF.

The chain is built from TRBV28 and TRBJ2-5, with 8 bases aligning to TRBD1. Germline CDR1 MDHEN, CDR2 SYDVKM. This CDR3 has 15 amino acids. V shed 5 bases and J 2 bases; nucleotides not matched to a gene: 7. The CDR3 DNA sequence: TGTGCCAGCAGTGCACAGGGGGGAAAACAAGAGACCCAGTACTTC. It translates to CASSAQGGKQETQYF.

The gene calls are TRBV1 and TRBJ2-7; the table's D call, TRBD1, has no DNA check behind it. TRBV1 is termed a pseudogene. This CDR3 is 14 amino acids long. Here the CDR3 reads CTSVRGDRGYEQYV. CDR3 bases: TGCACCAGCGTACGCGGGGACAGGGGCTACGAGCAGTACGTC.

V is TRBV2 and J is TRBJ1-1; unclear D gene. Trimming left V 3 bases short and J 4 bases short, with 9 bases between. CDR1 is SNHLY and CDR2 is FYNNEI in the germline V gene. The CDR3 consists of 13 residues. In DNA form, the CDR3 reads TGTGCCAGCAGTGACCTACAAGGCACTGAAGCTTTCTTT. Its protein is CASSDLQGTEAFF.

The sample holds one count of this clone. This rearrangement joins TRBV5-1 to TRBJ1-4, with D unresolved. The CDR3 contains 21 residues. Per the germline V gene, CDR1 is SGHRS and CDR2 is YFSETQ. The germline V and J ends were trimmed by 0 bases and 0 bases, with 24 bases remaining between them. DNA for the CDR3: TGCGCCAGCAGCTTGGACCCCACCACCAGAGGAGGCCGTGCAACTAATGAAAAACTGTTTTTT. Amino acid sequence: CASSLDPTTRGGRATNEKLFF.

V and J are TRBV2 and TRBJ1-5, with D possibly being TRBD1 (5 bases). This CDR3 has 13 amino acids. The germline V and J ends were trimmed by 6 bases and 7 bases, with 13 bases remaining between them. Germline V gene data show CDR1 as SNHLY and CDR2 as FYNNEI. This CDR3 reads CASSGQGRQPQHF. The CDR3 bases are TGTGCCAGCAGCGGGCAGGGTAGGCAGCCCCAGCATTTT.

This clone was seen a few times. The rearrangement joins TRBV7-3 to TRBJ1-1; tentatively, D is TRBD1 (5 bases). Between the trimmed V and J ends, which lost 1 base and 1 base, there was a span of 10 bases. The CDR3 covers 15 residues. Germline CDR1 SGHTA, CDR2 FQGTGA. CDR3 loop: CASSLNGQPNTEAFF. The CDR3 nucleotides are TGTGCCAGCAGCTTAAATGGACAACCGAACACTGAAGCTTTCTTT.

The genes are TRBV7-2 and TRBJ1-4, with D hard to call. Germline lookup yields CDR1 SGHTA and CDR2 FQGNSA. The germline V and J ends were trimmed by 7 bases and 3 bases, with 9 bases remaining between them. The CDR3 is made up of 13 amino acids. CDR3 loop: CASNGPANEKLFF. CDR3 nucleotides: TGTGCCAGCAATGGGCCAGCTAATGAAAAACTGTTTTTT. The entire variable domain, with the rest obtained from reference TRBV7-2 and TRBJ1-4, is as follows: GAGVSQSPSNKVTEKGKDVELRCDPISGHTALYWYRQSLGQGLEFLIYFQGNSAPDKSGLPSDRFSAERTGGSVSTLTIQRTQQEDSAVYLCASNGPANEKLFFGSGTQLSVL.

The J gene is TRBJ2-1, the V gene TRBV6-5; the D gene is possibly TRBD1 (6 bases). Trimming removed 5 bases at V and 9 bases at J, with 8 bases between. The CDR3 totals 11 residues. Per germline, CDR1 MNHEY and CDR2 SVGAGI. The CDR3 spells CASSQGSEQFF. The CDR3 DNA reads TGTGCCAGCAGTCAGGGGTCTGAGCAGTTCTTC.

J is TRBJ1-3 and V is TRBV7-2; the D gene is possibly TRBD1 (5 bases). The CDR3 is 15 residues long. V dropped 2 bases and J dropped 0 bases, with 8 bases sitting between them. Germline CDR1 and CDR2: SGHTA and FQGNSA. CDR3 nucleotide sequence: TGTGCCAGCAGCTTAAAGGGGTTCTCTGGAAACACCATATATTTT. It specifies CASSLKGFSGNTIYF.

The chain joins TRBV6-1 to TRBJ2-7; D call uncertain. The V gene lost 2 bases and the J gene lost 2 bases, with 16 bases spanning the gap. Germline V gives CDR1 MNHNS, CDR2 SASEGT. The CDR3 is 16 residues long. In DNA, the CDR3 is TGTGCCAGCAGTGAAAGGAAGGAGAGACCCACCTACGAGCAGTACGTC. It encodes CASSERKERPTYEQYV.

CDR3 region: CASSDQPTSGHNEQFF. The CDR3 coding sequence is TGTGCCAGCAGTGACCAACCGACTAGCGGGCACAATGAGCAGTTCTTC. The rearrangement links TRBV6-4 to TRBJ2-1; 10 positions agree with TRBD2. Germline CDR1 reads MRHNA; CDR2 reads SNTAGT. V dropped 2 bases and J dropped 5; count of bases not matched to a gene: 6. The CDR3 loop spans 16 amino acids.

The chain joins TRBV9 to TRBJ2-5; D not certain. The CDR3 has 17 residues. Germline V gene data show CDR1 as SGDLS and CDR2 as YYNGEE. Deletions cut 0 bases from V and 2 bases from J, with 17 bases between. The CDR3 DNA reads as TGTGCCAGCAGCGTAGGAGGTAGGGCCCCTTCTCAAGAGACCCAGTACTTC. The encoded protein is CASSVGGRAPSQETQYF.

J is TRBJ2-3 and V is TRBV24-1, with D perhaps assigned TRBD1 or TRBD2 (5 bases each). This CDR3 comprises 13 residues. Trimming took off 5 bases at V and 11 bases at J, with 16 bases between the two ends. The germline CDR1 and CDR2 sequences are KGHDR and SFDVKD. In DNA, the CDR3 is TGTGCCACCAGTGCGGTTTTGGGACCACGGCAGTATTTT. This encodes CATSAVLGPRQYF.

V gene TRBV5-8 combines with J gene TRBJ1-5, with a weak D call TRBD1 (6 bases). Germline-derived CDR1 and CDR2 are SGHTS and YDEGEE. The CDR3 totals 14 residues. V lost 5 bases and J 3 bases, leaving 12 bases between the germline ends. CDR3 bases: TGTGCCAGCAGTGCGGACAGAACCAATCAGCCCCAGCATTTT. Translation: CASSADRTNQPQHF.